Listed below are T cell receptor beta chains from one sample, sequenced in a study of blood T cell repertoires in COVID-19. The assay was immunoSEQ multiplex PCR, and TCRdb's table has in-frame clones only and misses some. The sample lists 240,000 or so clones; over 65% were seen once. Source material: peripheral blood. Every receptor here comes from a woman aged 80 or over with acute or convalescent COVID-19. The CDR3 runs from the conserved cysteine through the conserved F or W. Fields, in order: clone size, V gene, J gene, D gene, CDR3 protein, CDR3 DNA. A D gene is named only where the DNA matches it firmly. Clone size is not always given. Where it is, it says once, few, many or a class for expanded clones.

>NA|TRBV12-2|TRBJ1-4|NA
CASRFGCGFPREGLFF
TGTGCAAGTCGCTTCGGTTGTGGTTTCCCCCGCGAGGGACTGTTTTTT
>NA|TRBV30|TRBJ2-1|TRBD2
CAWSSGTTYNEQFF
TGTGCCTGGTCTAGCGGGACAACCTACAATGAGCAGTTCTTC
>NA|TRBV25-1|TRBJ1-5|NA
CASSKEGAGQPQHF
TGTGCCAGCAGTAAGGAGGGCGCGGGGCAGCCCCAGCATTTT
>few|TRBV6-5|TRBJ1-6|TRBD1
CASRRGRESPLHF
TGTGCCAGCAGAAGGGGGCGTGAATCACCCCTCCACTTT
>NA|TRBV5-1|TRBJ2-1|TRBD1
CASSFWDRDYNEQFF
TGCGCCAGCAGCTTTTGGGACAGAGACTACAATGAGCAGTTCTTC
>once|TRBV2|TRBJ1-6|TRBD1
CASSYTGGLGSPLHF
TGTGCCAGCAGTTACACAGGGGGCCTAGGTTCACCCCTCCACTTT
>NA|TRBV7-9|TRBJ1-4|NA
CASSSGGLWEKLFF
TGTGCCAGCAGCTCGGGAGGTTTGTGGGAAAAACTGTTTTTT
>NA|TRBV7-7|TRBJ2-5|TRBD2
CASSLGAGGPLGETQYF
TGTGCCAGCAGCCTAGGGGCGGGAGGGCCCTTAGGGGAGACCCAGTACTTC
>once|TRBV4-1|TRBJ2-5|NA
CASSPRGAQGEWETQYF
TGCGCCAGCAGCCCCCGCGGGGCTCAGGGCGAGTGGGAGACCCAGTACTTC
>few|TRBV20-1|TRBJ1-1|NA
CSASLQGQRAFF
TGCAGTGCTAGTCTGCAGGGCCAACGGGCTTTCTTT
>NA|TRBV11-2|TRBJ1-6|TRBD1
CASSLRPRQGVSYNSPLHF
TGTGCCAGCAGCTTACGGCCCAGACAGGGGGTGTCCTATAATTCACCCCTCCACTTT
>NA|TRBV6-5|TRBJ1-1|TRBD1
CASRRQGEGPEAFF
TGTGCCAGCAGACGACAGGGAGAGGGGCCTGAAGCTTTCTTT
>few|TRBV7-6|TRBJ1-2|NA
CASSPQSGISNYGYTF
TGTGCCAGCAGCCCCCAATCGGGGATCTCTAACTATGGCTACACCTTC
>NA|TRBV10-3|TRBJ1-2|TRBD1
CATRPGTGVLGGYTF
TGTGCCACCAGACCCGGGACAGGGGTCCTCGGTGGCTACACCTTC
>once|TRBV6-5|TRBJ2-1|NA
CASSYSSGLTIVQFF
TGTGCCAGCAGTTACTCGTCAGGGTTAACAATCGTGCAGTTCTTC
>NA|TRBV13|TRBJ2-7|TRBD1
CASSFLMGQGFYEQYF
TGTGCCAGCAGCTTCCTTATGGGACAGGGGTTCTACGAGCAGTACTTC
>once|TRBV5-6|TRBJ1-1|TRBD1
CASSLVSGQGMTEAFF
TGTGCCAGCAGCTTGGTTTCGGGACAGGGTATGACTGAAGCTTTCTTT
>many|TRBV29-1|TRBJ1-2|NA
CSAGQSPNYGYTF
TGCAGCGCTGGACAGAGCCCTAACTATGGCTACACCTTC
>NA|TRBV18|TRBJ2-5|NA
CASSPSLASPGAQYF
TGTGCCAGCTCACCCTCGTTAGCGTCCCCCGGGGCCCAGTACTTC
>NA|TRBV2|TRBJ1-2|NA
CASSGLPNYGYTF
TGTGCCAGCAGTGGTCTCCCTAACTATGGCTACACCTTC
>few|TRBV6-5|TRBJ2-7|TRBD1
CASSYSGQEYEQYF
TGTGCCAGCAGTTACTCGGGACAGGAGTACGAGCAGTACTTC
>once|TRBV2|TRBJ1-6|NA
CASSAEAGRENSPLHF
TGTGCCAGCAGTGCCGAGGCGGGACGGGAGAATTCACCCCTCCACTTT
>NA|TRBV30|TRBJ2-7|TRBD2
CALSSDTAGPYYEQYF
TGTGCCTTAAGTTCCGACACAGCGGGACCGTACTACGAGCAGTACTTC
>once|TRBV21-1|TRBJ2-3|NA
CASSHRTGKDADTQYF
TGTGCCAGCAGCCACCGGACAGGGAAGGACGCAGATACGCAGTATTTT
>NA|TRBV6-2/TRBV6-3|TRBJ1-1|TRBD1
CASSFQQGARTEAFF
TGTGCCAGCAGTTTCCAACAGGGGGCGAGAACTGAAGCTTTCTTT
>NA|TRBV6-5|TRBJ2-7|NA
CASSTRQGSYEQYF
TGTGCCAGCAGTACTCGTCAGGGTTCCTACGAGCAGTACTTC
>NA|TRBV12-3/TRBV12-4|TRBJ1-1|NA
CASSFSRGTEAFF
TGTGCCAGCAGTTTCTCGCGAGGAACTGAAGCTTTCTTT
>NA|TRBV7-2|TRBJ1-2|NA
CASSSHGGNYGYTF
TGTGCCAGCAGCTCCCACGGGGGAAACTATGGCTACACCTTC